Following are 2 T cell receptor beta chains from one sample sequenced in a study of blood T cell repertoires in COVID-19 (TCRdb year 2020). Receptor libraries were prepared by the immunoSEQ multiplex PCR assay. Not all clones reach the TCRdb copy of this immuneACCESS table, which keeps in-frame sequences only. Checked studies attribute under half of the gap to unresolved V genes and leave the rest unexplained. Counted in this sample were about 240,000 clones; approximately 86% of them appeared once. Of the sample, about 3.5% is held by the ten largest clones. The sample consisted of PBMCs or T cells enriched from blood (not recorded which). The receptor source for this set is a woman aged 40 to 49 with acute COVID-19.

CDR3 bases: TGTGCCAGCAGTGAAGTGCGGGGGCCTGGTGGCTACACCTTC. This sequence encodes CASSEVRGPGGYTF. The chain uses TRBV2 and TRBJ1-2; D possibly corresponds to TRBD1 (6 bases). The CDR3 is 14 amino acids. CDR1 and CDR2 (germline): SNHLY, FYNNEI. Between the trimmed V and J ends, which lost 1 base and 7 bases, there was a span of 13 bases.

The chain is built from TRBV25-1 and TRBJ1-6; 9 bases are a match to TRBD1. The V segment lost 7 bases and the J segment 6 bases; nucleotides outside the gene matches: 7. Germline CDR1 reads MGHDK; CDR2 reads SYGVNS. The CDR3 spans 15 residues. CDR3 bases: TGTGCCAGCAACTCACCGGGACAGGGTAATTCACCCCTCCACTTT. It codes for CASNSPGQGNSPLHF.